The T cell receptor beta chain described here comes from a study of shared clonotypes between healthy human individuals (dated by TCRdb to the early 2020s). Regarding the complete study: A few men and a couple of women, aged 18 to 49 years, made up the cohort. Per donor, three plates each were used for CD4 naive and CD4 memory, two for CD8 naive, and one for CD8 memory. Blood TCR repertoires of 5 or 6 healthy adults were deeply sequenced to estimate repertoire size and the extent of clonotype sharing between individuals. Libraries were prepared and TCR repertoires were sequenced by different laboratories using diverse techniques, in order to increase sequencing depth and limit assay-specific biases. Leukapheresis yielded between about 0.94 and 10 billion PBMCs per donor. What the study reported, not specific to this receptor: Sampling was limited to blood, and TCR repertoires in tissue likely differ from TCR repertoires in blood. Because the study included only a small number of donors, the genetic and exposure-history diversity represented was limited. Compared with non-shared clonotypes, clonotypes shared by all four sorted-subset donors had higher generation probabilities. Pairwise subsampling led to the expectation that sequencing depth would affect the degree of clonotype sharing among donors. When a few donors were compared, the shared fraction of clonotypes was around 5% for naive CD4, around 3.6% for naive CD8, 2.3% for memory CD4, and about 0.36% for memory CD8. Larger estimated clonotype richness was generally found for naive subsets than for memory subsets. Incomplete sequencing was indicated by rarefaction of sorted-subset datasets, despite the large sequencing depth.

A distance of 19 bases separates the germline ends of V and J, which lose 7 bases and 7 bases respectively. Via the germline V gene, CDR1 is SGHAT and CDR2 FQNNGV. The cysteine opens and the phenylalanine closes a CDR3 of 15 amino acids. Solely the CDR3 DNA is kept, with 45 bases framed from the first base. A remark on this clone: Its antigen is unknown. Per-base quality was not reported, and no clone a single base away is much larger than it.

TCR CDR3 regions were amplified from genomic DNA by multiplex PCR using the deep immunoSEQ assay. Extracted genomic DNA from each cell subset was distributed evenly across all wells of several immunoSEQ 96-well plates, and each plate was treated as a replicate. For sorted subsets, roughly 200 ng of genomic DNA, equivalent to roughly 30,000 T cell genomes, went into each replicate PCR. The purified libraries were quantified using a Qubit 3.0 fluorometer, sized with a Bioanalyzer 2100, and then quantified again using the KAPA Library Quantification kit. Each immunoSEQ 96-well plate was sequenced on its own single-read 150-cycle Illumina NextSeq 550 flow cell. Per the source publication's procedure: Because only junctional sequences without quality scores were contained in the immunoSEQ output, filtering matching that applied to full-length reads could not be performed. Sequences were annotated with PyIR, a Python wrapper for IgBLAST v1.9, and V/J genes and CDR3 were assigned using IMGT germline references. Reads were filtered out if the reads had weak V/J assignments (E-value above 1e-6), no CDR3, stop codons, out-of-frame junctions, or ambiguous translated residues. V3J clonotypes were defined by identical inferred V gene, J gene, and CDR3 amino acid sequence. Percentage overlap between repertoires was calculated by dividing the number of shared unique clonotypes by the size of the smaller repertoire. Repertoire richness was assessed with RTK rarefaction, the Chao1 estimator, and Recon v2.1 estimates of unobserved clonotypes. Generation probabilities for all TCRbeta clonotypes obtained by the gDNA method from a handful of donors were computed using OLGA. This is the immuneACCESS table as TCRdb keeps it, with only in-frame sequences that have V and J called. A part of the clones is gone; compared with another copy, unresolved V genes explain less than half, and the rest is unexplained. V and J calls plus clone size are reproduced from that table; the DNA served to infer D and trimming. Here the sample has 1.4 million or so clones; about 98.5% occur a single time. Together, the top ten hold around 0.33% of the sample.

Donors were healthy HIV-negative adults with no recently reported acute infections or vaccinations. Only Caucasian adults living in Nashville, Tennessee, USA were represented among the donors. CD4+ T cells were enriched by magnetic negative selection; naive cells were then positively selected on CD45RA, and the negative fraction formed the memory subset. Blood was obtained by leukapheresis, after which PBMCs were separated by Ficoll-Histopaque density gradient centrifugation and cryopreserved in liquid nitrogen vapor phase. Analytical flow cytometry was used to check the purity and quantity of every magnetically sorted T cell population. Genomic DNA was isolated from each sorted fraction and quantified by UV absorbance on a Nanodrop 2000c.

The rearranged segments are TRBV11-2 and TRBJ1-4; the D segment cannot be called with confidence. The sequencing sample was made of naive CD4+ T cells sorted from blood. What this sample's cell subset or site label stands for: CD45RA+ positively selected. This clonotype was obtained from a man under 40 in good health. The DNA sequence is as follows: TGTGCCAGCAATCCCCTGGGAGCCCCCAGTGAAAAACTGTTTTTT. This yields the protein CASNPLGAPSEKLFF. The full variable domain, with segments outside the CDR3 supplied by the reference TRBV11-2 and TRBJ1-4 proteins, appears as EAGVAQSPRYKIIEKRQSVAFWCNPISGHATLYWYQQILGQGPKLLIQFQNNGVVDDSQLPKDRFSAERLKGVDSTLKIQPAKLEDSAVYLCASNPLGAPSEKLFFGSGTQLSVL.